Included here is one T cell receptor (beta chain) sequence, with context. The specificity of this receptor is unknown. Base quality data are lacking; no much larger clone is found one base away. The sample comes from a study of blood T cell repertoires in COVID-19 (dated by TCRdb to 2020 to 2022). About the full investigation: Samples from collaborators originated in the United States, Italy and Spain and spanned both the acute and convalescent phases of COVID-19. The sample metadata nearly always contained a de-identified subject ID, COVID-19 status, age in years and sex. The prospective study material was composed of cDNA or gDNA derived from T cells, B-cell-depleted T cells, or PBMCs. Deeply sampled blood TCRbeta repertoires from subjects exposed to, actively infected with, or recovered from COVID-19 were included in the dataset. Samples were obtained from the ongoing ImmuneRACE study (first 160 participants) and from 1,254 subjects provided by 6 global collaborators. HLA class I and class II types, where available, came from metadata supplied by the sample provider rather than from assay-based typing. The repertoires were released in a freely available public database intended as a resource for research on the immune response to SARS-CoV-2.

The collaborating institutions used their own protocols to collect whole blood in K2EDTA tubes. Collaborator samples were shipped for TCRbeta analysis as frozen whole blood, isolated PBMCs, or DNA extracted from either sample type. Overall study results and their limits: Clinical and demographic metadata were provided uncurated, with the amount varying by source and participant.

The immunoSEQ Assay, a bias-controlled multiplex PCR, was used to amplify TCRbeta CDR3 regions from genomic DNA. On the study's bioinformatics: Nucleated cell counts per sample were estimated from amplification of reference gene primers within the assay. To quantify the absolute abundance of each unique TCRbeta CDR3 rearrangement, sequence reads were collapsed and filtered. For each sample, productive Simpson clonality was calculated as the square root of Simpson's diversity index over productive rearrangements. TCRdb carries this immuneACCESS record with in-frame sequences only. Its versions omit some clonotypes, under half of them owing to an unresolved V gene in the studies checked, with the rest unexplained. V and J calls and clone size come straight from that table; D and trimming were deduced from the DNA. The sample records about 61,000 clones, over 75% of which are singletons. Roughly 5% of the sample lies in the top ten.

Sequenced input: peripheral blood. The sequence was obtained from a man of 80 years or more in a cohort sampled during active COVID-19.

The CDR3 loop reads CAMGRDYTDTQYF. The nucleotide sequence reads TGTGCCATGGGGAGGGACTACACAGATACGCAGTATTTT. The chain is made from TRBV10-3 and TRBJ2-3, with 7 bases in between that match TRBD2. V has 9 bases trimmed and J has 2 bases trimmed; junction bases matching no gene number 5. The germline V gene provides CDR1 ENHRY and CDR2 SYGVKD. From the cysteine through the phenylalanine, the CDR3 covers 13 amino acids. Only the CDR3 portion is preserved as DNA: 39 bases, with reading frame beginning at the first base.